This T cell receptor (beta chain) originates from a study of cytomegalovirus exposure and HLA in healthy donors. Study-level points and caveats: Common viral pathogens seemed, in a later analysis, to connect with several of the most significant clusters.

It was with 60 Vbeta and 13 Jbeta primers that the PCR ran. Sequencing was performed with immunoSEQ multiplex PCR; in TCRdb, only in-frame clones are kept and a portion is missing. Found here are about 150,000 clones, roughly 79% of them singletons; the top ten hold roughly 6.4%. Note on this clone: What it binds is not known.

The CDR3 is 11 residues long. The germline gives CDR1 DFQATT, CDR2 SNEGSKA (reference sequence). V was trimmed by 6 bases and J by 7 bases, leaving 13 bases between them. The TCR was taken from a woman in her thirties or forties in good health and CMV-seropositive. This chain connects TRBV20-1 to TRBJ2-7; TRBD2 is a possible D gene (6 bases). Sequencing was done on a sample of PBMCs. The CDR3 spells CSAGTLREQYF. The CDR3 DNA reads TGCAGTGCGGGGACTCTCCGGGAGCAGTACTTC.